A single sample gave rise to the 4 T cell receptor beta chains below, sequenced in a study of radiotherapy plus CTLA-4 blockade in lung cancer. Profiled with immunoSEQ multiplex PCR; TCRdb holds only in-frame clones, not every one. The sample holds about 60,000 clones, approximately 82% seen once. The sequencing used peripheral blood, collected from a patient treated with radiotherapy plus ipilimumab. These receptors were taken from a human donor with non-small cell lung cancer who had a partial response to radiotherapy plus ipilimumab.

The chain joins TRBV2 to TRBJ2-3; D call uncertain. There are 14 residues in the CDR3. Trimming shortened V by 4 bases and J by 1 base, and 9 bases separated the two germline ends. CDR1 is SNHLY and CDR2 is FYNNEI in the germline V gene. The CDR3, as DNA: TGTGCCAGCAGTGTTTCCCAGGGCACAGATACGCAGTATTTT. Translating gives CASSVSQGTDTQYF.

This clone was recorded a few times. V and J are TRBV2 and TRBJ2-3; D may be TRBD2 (5 bases). The V gene lost 5 bases and the J gene lost 6 bases, with 15 bases spanning the gap. The CDR3 covers 14 residues. Per germline, CDR1 SNHLY and CDR2 FYNNEI. The CDR3 bases are TGTGCCAGCAGTTCACTCGGGGATTATGATACGCAGTATTTT. Its translation is CASSSLGDYDTQYF.

The CDR3 loop is CASSQGLAEIYEQYF. The CDR3 region has the DNA TGTGCCAGCAGTCAAGGACTAGCAGAGATCTACGAGCAGTACTTC. The chain is built from TRBV5-5 and TRBJ2-7, with 8 bases matching TRBD2. Germline CDR1 SGHKS, CDR2 YYEKEE (reference sequence). The CDR3 consists of 15 residues. J was trimmed by 3 bases and V by 5 bases; bases with no gene match: 10.

This rearrangement joins TRBV19 to TRBJ2-7, with 8 positions matching TRBD1. Germline assignment: CDR1 LNHDA and CDR2 SQIVND (reference sequence). This CDR3 is built from 15 residues. J lost 3 bases, V lost 4 bases, and 8 bases had no gene match. The CDR3, as DNA: TGTGCCAGTAGTACACAGGGGGTTAAAGGCTACGAGCAGTACTTC. Translating it yields CASSTQGVKGYEQYF. The full variable domain, with the rest looked up from reference TRBV19 and TRBJ2-7, is DGGITQSPKYLFRKEGQNVTLSCEQNLNHDAMYWYRQDPGQGLRLIYYSQIVNDFQKGDIAEGYSVSREKKESFPLTVTSAQKNPTAFYLCASSTQGVKGYEQYFGPGTRLTVT.